Shown below are 28 T cell receptor beta chains from a single sample sequenced in a study of response to subunit inactivated influenza vaccine. TCRdb recomputed calls from the RT-PCR reads with MiXCR, one row per CDR3 protein. The sample shows approximately 160,000 distinct CDR3 sequences, about 10% of them seen only once. This material consisted of CD8+ T cells sorted from PBMCs, taken 23 to 25 months after vaccination. The source is a man aged 45 to 75 who received an inactivated influenza vaccine.

This clonotype was seen repeatedly, ten times or more. The rearrangement uses TRBV12-3 or TRBV12-4 and TRBJ2-3; D uncertain. V lost 2 bases and J 4 bases, leaving 7 bases between the germline ends. This CDR3 contains 13 residues. In DNA form, the CDR3 reads TGTGCCAGCAGTTTATTCAGAGCAGATACGCAGTATTTT. Translation: CASSLFRADTQYF.

The chain combines TRBV19 with TRBJ2-1; D unclear. V lost 1 base and J lost 0, with 7 bases in between. Germline V gene data show CDR1 as LNHDA and CDR2 as SQIVND (reference sequence). This CDR3 is built from 15 residues. The CDR3 loop is CASSIGWFSYNEQFF. CDR3 in DNA: TGTGCCAGTAGTATAGGGTGGTTCTCCTACAATGAGCAGTTCTTC.

The V gene is TRBV20-1, the J gene TRBJ2-7, with D uncertain. Trimming removed 2 bases from V and 1 base from J, with 6 bases in between. Germline lookup yields CDR1 DFQATT and CDR2 SNEGSKA (reference sequence). This CDR3 region has 12 residues. The CDR3 loop reads CSARRDSYEQYF. The CDR3 nucleotides are TGCAGTGCTAGAAGGGATTCCTACGAGCAGTACTTC.

This clonotype appeared a few times. CDR3 residues: CASSQGSNPNEQFF. As DNA, the CDR3 is TGTGCCAGCAGCCAAGGTAGTAACCCTAATGAGCAGTTCTTC. This chain uses TRBV4-2 with TRBJ2-1; D unresolved. Germline loops: CDR1 LGHNA, CDR2 YNFKEQ. V lost 1 base and J lost 7, with 11 bases in between. The CDR3 has 14 residues.

This rearrangement joins TRBV4-2 to TRBJ1-5; weak D call: TRBD1 (6 bases). Trimming removed 0 bases at V and 6 bases at J, with 12 bases between. This CDR3 spans 15 amino acids. CDR1 and CDR2 (germline): LGHNA, YNFKEQ. CDR3 region: CASSQDLGGPQPQHF. The DNA for the CDR3 is TGTGCCAGCAGCCAAGATCTGGGGGGCCCTCAGCCCCAGCATTTT.

In its sample, this clonotype was seen a few times. The V and J genes are TRBV6-1 and TRBJ2-1; D ambiguous. Germline values: CDR1 MNHNS, CDR2 SASEGT. The CDR3 is 15 amino acids. V shed 6 bases and J shed 3 bases, with 15 bases lying between them. The CDR3, as DNA: TGTGCCAGCAGACTCACCCCTAACAGCTACAATGAGCAGTTCTTC. Translation: CASRLTPNSYNEQFF.

Comments on this clonotype: A much larger clone differs from this one at a single base, so this may be a read error. In this CDR3 the conserved last residue, phenylalanine or tryptophan, is missing, so a read error is likely. The chain combines TRBV5-1 with TRBJ2-1; 12 nucleotides align to TRBD2. The CDR3 is 14 amino acids. CDR1 and CDR2 from the germline V gene are SGHRS and YFSETQ. After removal of 4 bases from V and 10 bases from J, the junction contained 6 bases not matched to a gene. In nucleotides, the CDR3 is TGCGCCAGCAGCCCGACTAGCGGGGGATACGAGCAGTTCTCC. Its translation is CASSPTSGGYEQFS.

This clonotype has more than one count but fewer than ten. The chain recombines TRBV28 with TRBJ1-2, with D possibly matching TRBD1 (6 bases). The CDR3 extends over 14 amino acids. Trimming shortened V by 6 bases and J by 4 bases, and 15 bases separated the two germline ends. In germline, CDR1 is MDHEN, CDR2 SYDVKM. Written as DNA, the CDR3 is TGTGCCAGCAGCCCCCCGGGGGCTGGCTATGGCTACACCTTC. It is translated as CASSPPGAGYGYTF.

The chain joins TRBV4-3 to TRBJ1-1; 7 nucleotides agree with TRBD1. Germline lookup yields CDR1 LGHNA and CDR2 YSLEER. The CDR3 has 15 amino acids. Trimming removed 4 bases from V and 4 bases from J; junction bases left unmatched: 9. This CDR3 is CASSPTHRGSTEAFF. The CDR3 bases are TGCGCCAGCAGCCCCACCCACAGGGGATCCACTGAAGCTTTCTTT.

This clonotype was seen many times. CDR3 in amino acids: CASSLDHPSLDEKLFF. The CDR3 DNA reads as TGTGCCAGCAGCTTAGATCACCCCTCTTTGGACGAAAAACTGTTTTTT. V usage is TRBV7-2 and J usage is TRBJ1-4; D gene ambiguous. The CDR3 length is 16 residues. V was pared by 1 base and J by 8 bases, with 17 bases between. The germline V gene has CDR1 SGHTA and CDR2 FQGNSA.

This clonotype was counted only a few times. The chain recombines TRBV4-1 with TRBJ1-2; 10 bases line up with TRBD1. The V and J ends lost 4 bases and 2 bases, in that order; junction bases with no gene match: 1. The length of the CDR3 is 14 residues. The germline V gene encodes CDR1 MGHRA and CDR2 YSYEKL. As DNA, the CDR3 is TGCGCCAGCAGCCTGGACAGGGGGAACTATGGCTACACCTTC. Its protein product is CASSLDRGNYGYTF.

The sample holds many counts of this clonotype. The chain joins TRBV4-3 to TRBJ2-1; D gene ambiguous. Germline CDR1 LGHNA, CDR2 YSLEER. The CDR3 covers 16 residues. V was pared by 0 bases and J by 0 bases, with 9 bases between. Written as DNA, the CDR3 is TGCGCCAGCAGCCAAGATGACGTTAGCTCCTACAATGAGCAGTTCTTC. Protein sequence: CASSQDDVSSYNEQFF.

The rearrangement joins TRBV14 to TRBJ2-2; no definite D call. V dropped 1 base and J dropped 7 bases, with 10 bases sitting between them. CDR1 and CDR2 (germline): SGHDN, FVKESK. CDR3 length equals 14 residues. CDR3 sequence (DNA): TGTGCCAGCAGCCAAGCGGTGAACGGCGGGGAGCTGTTTTTT. It is translated as CASSQAVNGGELFF.

The V call is TRBV7-8, the J call TRBJ1-5; possible D gene TRBD1, 6 bases. With 5 bases removed from V and 3 bases from J, the gap between germline ends came to 14 bases. This CDR3 contains 15 residues. Germline loops: CDR1 SGHVS, CDR2 FQNEAQ. The CDR3 coding sequence is TGTGCCAGCAGCGAGCTATGGGGGCCCAATCAGCCCCAGCATTTT. It is translated as CASSELWGPNQPQHF. The whole variable domain, remainder taken from reference TRBV7-8 and TRBJ1-5, is GAGVSQSPRYKVAKRGQDVALRCDPISGHVSLFWYQQALGQGPEFLTYFQNEAQLDKSGLPSDRFFAERPEGSVSTLKIQRTQQEDSAVYLCASSELWGPNQPQHFGDGTRLSIL.

The table lists this clonotype with a few counts. J is TRBJ1-4 and V is TRBV7-9; D may be TRBD1 (5 bases). The germline CDR1 and CDR2 sequences are SEHNR and FQNEAQ (reference sequence). V lost 5 bases and J 0 bases, leaving 13 bases between the germline ends. The CDR3 sequence is 16 residues long. The CDR3 nucleotides read TGTGCCAGCAGCCAAGGGACGCGGCCAACTAATGAAAAACTGTTTTTT. This translates into CASSQGTRPTNEKLFF.

This rearrangement joins TRBV9 to TRBJ2-1, with TRBD2 identical over 16 bases. J gave up 15 bases and V 3 bases, and 3 bases lay outside the gene matches. CDR1 and CDR2 (germline): SGDLS, YYNGEE. CDR3 size: 13 residues. The CDR3: CASSGGLAGGTFF. The CDR3 bases are TGTGCCAGCAGCGGGGGACTAGCGGGAGGGACGTTCTTC.

This clonotype was seen repeatedly, ten times or more. V gene TRBV4-2 combines with J gene TRBJ2-7; TRBD1 agrees at 9 bases. Germline values: CDR1 LGHNA, CDR2 YNFKEQ. The J segment lost 2 bases and the V segment lost 0 bases, leaving 2 bases of the junction unmatched. The CDR3 runs 15 residues. CDR3 DNA sequence: TGTGCCAGCAGCCAAGAGGGGACAGGGACCTACGAGCAGTACTTC. Translated: CASSQEGTGTYEQYF.

This clonotype was detected a few times. V and J are TRBV14 and TRBJ1-1, with no clear D. The CDR3 covers 15 residues. CDR1 SGHDN and CDR2 FVKESK come from the germline V gene. Trimming removed 0 bases from V and 2 bases from J, with 10 bases in between. CDR3 sequence reads: CASSQDATRNTEAFF. As DNA, the CDR3 is TGTGCCAGCAGCCAAGATGCCACAAGAAACACTGAAGCTTTCTTT. Combining the CDR3 with reference TRBV14 and TRBJ1-1 gives the whole variable domain EAGVTQFPSHSVIEKGQTVTLRCDPISGHDNLYWYRRVMGKEIKFLLHFVKESKQDESGMPNNRFLAERTGGTYSTLKVQPAELEDSGVYFCASSQDATRNTEAFFGQGTRLTVV.

V gene TRBV10-3 combines with J gene TRBJ2-7; 9 bases are a match to TRBD2. The CDR3 spans 16 residues. Germline V CDR1 and CDR2: ENHRY, SYGVKD. The junction had 11 bases not matched to a gene; V was cut back by 2 bases and J by 6 bases. CDR3 protein: CAISEAIAGALGEQYF. The CDR3 nucleotides read TGTGCCATCAGTGAGGCCATAGCGGGAGCCCTAGGCGAGCAGTACTTC.

This clonotype was seen only a few times. The J gene is TRBJ1-5, the V gene TRBV4-2, with D hard to call. This CDR3 comprises 16 residues. From germline, CDR1 is LGHNA and CDR2 YNFKEQ. V was shortened by 0 bases and J by 0 bases, with 9 bases between the two germline ends. CDR3 residues: CASSQESRISNQPQHF. The DNA of the CDR3 is TGTGCCAGCAGCCAAGAGTCCAGGATTAGCAATCAGCCCCAGCATTTT.

The sample holds many counts of this clonotype. This rearrangement joins TRBV28 to TRBJ2-2; 10 positions match TRBD1. Germline V gene lookup returns CDR1 MDHEN and CDR2 SYDVKM. Trimming removed 9 bases from V and 4 bases from J; junction bases left unmatched: 11. The CDR3 consists of 16 residues. In DNA, the CDR3 is TGTGCCAGTAGTCAGGCCCGGGACAGGGGCACCGGGGAGCTGTTTTTT. It specifies CASSQARDRGTGELFF.

This clonotype was seen a few times. V and J are TRBV20-1 and TRBJ2-5; TRBD2 matches 10 bases. With 5 bases clipped from V and 2 bases from J, the junction kept 5 bases outside the gene matches. The length of the CDR3 is 14 residues. Germline lookup yields CDR1 DFQATT and CDR2 SNEGSKA (reference sequence). CDR3 protein: CSARTSGFQETQYF. Written as DNA, the CDR3 is TGCAGTGCTCGGACTAGCGGCTTTCAAGAGACCCAGTACTTC.

The genes are TRBV5-1 and TRBJ1-5; 8 bases agree with TRBD1. CDR1 is SGHRS, CDR2 YFSETQ, per germline. The CDR3 contains 15 residues. V dropped 5 bases and J dropped 4; count of bases not matched to a gene: 8. CDR3 nucleotide sequence: TGCGCCAGCAGGGAGACAGGGGCGGGTAATCAGCCCCAGCATTTT. Encoded protein: CASRETGAGNQPQHF.

This clonotype occurred a few times. The V call is TRBV7-9, the J call TRBJ2-7; tentatively, D is TRBD1 or TRBD2 (6 bases each). The CDR3 has 14 amino acids. Germline V lookup: CDR1 SEHNR, CDR2 FQNEAQ (reference sequence). V was cut by 3 bases and J by 7 bases, with 16 bases left in between. Here the CDR3 DNA reads TGTGCCAGCAGCTTCGGGGGCTTTTGGTGGGAGCAGTACTTC. Protein: CASSFGGFWWEQYF.

This clonotype was picked up a small number of times. The rearrangement uses TRBV4-3 and TRBJ2-2, with D perhaps matching TRBD1 or TRBD2 (5 bases each). This CDR3 region has 16 residues. Trimming took 0 bases from V and 6 from J, leaving 14 bases between them. From germline, CDR1 is LGHNA and CDR2 YSLEER. The CDR3 region has the DNA TGCGCCAGCAGCCAAGATTCGGGGATGGGGGCCGGGGAGCTGTTTTTT. Residues: CASSQDSGMGAGELFF.

This chain links TRBV12-3 or TRBV12-4 with TRBJ2-7; D may correspond to TRBD1 or TRBD2 (5 bases each). The CDR3 is made up of 14 amino acids. V dropped 3 bases and J dropped 3 bases, with 12 bases sitting between them. CDR3 sequence reads: CASSFGTINYEQYF. The DNA for the CDR3 is TGTGCCAGCAGTTTCGGGACGATTAACTACGAGCAGTACTTC.

This clonotype was recorded a few times. The V and J genes are TRBV7-9 and TRBJ1-1, with a weak D call TRBD1 (6 bases). V shed 4 bases and J shed 1 base, with 13 bases lying between them. In germline, CDR1 is SEHNR, CDR2 FQNEAQ (reference sequence). The CDR3 consists of 15 residues. CDR3 protein: CASSSNRVKNTEAFF. For the CDR3, the DNA is TGTGCCAGCAGCTCAAACAGGGTTAAGAACACTGAAGCTTTCTTT.

The sample holds a few counts of this clonotype. The chain employs TRBV5-1 and TRBJ2-7; TRBD1 matches 8 bases. The J segment lost 3 bases and the V segment lost 5 bases, leaving 10 bases of the junction unmatched. The germline CDR1 and CDR2 sequences are SGHRS and YFSETQ. The CDR3 runs 15 residues. The CDR3 bases are TGCGCCAGCAGTCCGACAGGGGCGCTCTACTACGAGCAGTACTTC. This codes for CASSPTGALYYEQYF.